These T cell receptor beta chains were read from a single sample in a study of T cells in Graves' hyperthyroidism and ophthalmopathy. TCRdb fed the multiplex PCR reads into MiXCR, producing one record per CDR3 protein. Found here are under 350,000 distinct CDR3 sequences, approximately 18% of them singletons; the top ten hold about half. The sample taken for sequencing was blood. The receptors were sampled from a woman in her 50s with Graves' hyperthyroidism. The conserved cysteine and the conserved F or W are not part of the CDR3 here. Part of the rows lack a size; the others show once, few, many or a class for expanded clones.

>TRBV14|.|TRBJ1-2
ASSQGNQAYYGYT
>TRBV5-6|.|TRBJ2-5
ASSLVGQGRTETQY
>TRBV6-2/TRBV6-3|many|TRBJ1-1
ASSEGGREVNTEAF
>TRBV6-5|once|TRBJ2-1
ASSYSPTFEQF
>TRBV7-3|.|TRBJ1-6
ASSLTGYSSPLH
>TRBV12-3/TRBV12-4|few|TRBJ2-7
ASRRTGDDEQY
>TRBV30|.|TRBJ2-3
AWTGVVTDTQY
>TRBV7-9|.|TRBJ2-3
ASSLVQFRGTDTQY
>TRBV28|.|TRBJ2-2
ANSSWGTGSPGELF
>TRBV5-1|many|TRBJ1-1
ASKRPDRGTEAF
>TRBV6-1|few|TRBJ1-1
ASTDGRGGTEAF
>TRBV5-1|.|TRBJ2-1
ASSVALSNEQF
>TRBV7-9|few|TRBJ1-1
ASSPLGRTEAF
>TRBV5-1|.|TRBJ1-2
ASSFGQGDNYGYT
>TRBV11-2|few|TRBJ2-3
ASSLNTGLPDTQY
>TRBV6-6|few|TRBJ2-1
ASSYATELEQF
>TRBV3-1|many|TRBJ1-1
ASSQDFTSGRKNTEAF
>TRBV28|many|TRBJ2-5
ASSEAGGQETQY
>TRBV12-3/TRBV12-4|many|TRBJ2-2
ASSLGLTGISGELF
>TRBV12-3/TRBV12-4|few|TRBJ2-2
ASCWERGATGELF
>TRBV10-3|many|TRBJ1-1
AIRLQGLNTEAF
>TRBV12-3/TRBV12-4|many|TRBJ1-5
ASSHRVNQPQH
>TRBV27|many|TRBJ2-7
ASSSFMGLAGERVGSEQY
>TRBV5-5|many|TRBJ2-1
ASSLVTGNEQF
>TRBV10-3|.|TRBJ2-1
AISGADQYYNEQF
>TRBV19|few|TRBJ1-5
ASTGTDRYSNQPQH
>TRBV5-1|many|TRBJ2-7
ASSSDTRSYEQY
>TRBV2|.|TRBJ2-1
ASRPVVSSYNEQF